A single sample is the source of the 21 T cell receptor beta chains below, sequenced in a study of T cell repertoires in cytomegalovirus infection. Using its own MiXCR run on the reads, TCRdb lists one record per CDR3 protein. The sample consists of fewer than 250,000 distinct CDR3 sequences, about 23% of them appearing once. The material sequenced was CD8+ T cells from PBMCs. Receptors originate from a human donor in good health (CMV status not recorded). Some clones in this sample may be carry-over from other donors' samples.

This clonotype was recorded at least ten times. The chain is built from TRBV10-3 and TRBJ1-5; D unclear. CDR3 size: 14 residues. Germline V gene sequence: CDR1 ENHRY, CDR2 SYGVKD. The V gene lost 0 bases and the J gene lost 2 bases, with 5 bases spanning the gap. The CDR3 coding sequence is TGTGCCATCAGTGAGTCCCGCCGCAATCAGCCCCAGCATTTT. Amino acid sequence: CAISESRRNQPQHF.

A few counts support this clonotype. The gene calls are TRBV4-1 and TRBJ2-4; D might be TRBD1 (6 bases). The germline V gene encodes CDR1 MGHRA and CDR2 YSYEKL. The CDR3 is 16 amino acids. The V end lost 0 bases, the J end lost 0 bases, and 9 bases lay between the germline ends. As DNA, the CDR3 is TGCGCCAGCAGCCAAGATGAGGGGGTAGCCAAAAACATTCAGTACTTC. Protein sequence: CASSQDEGVAKNIQYF.

This clonotype was found a few times. The V gene is TRBV7-9, the J gene TRBJ1-5; 7 positions agree with TRBD1. From germline, CDR1 is SEHNR and CDR2 FQNEAQ (reference sequence). The CDR3 contains 15 residues. With 4 bases clipped from V and 5 bases from J, the junction kept 8 bases outside the gene matches. The CDR3 here is CASSSDREEDQPQHF. DNA for the CDR3: TGTGCCAGCAGCTCCGACAGGGAGGAGGATCAGCCCCAGCATTTT. Supplemented by reference TRBV7-9 and TRBJ1-5, the full variable domain reads DTGVSQNPRHKITKRGQNVTFRCDPISEHNRLYWYRQTLGQGPEFLTYFQNEAQLEKSRLLSDRFSAERPKGSFSTLEIQRTEQGDSAMYLCASSSDREEDQPQHFGDGTRLSIL.

This clonotype has only one observation. The V and J genes are TRBV11-2 and TRBJ2-1; the match to TRBD2 covers 7 bases. The CDR3 runs 14 residues. The germline V gene encodes CDR1 SGHAT and CDR2 FQNNGV. The V segment lost 7 bases and the J segment 7 bases; nucleotides outside the gene matches: 10. The CDR3 sequence is CASTRGGGDNEQFF. For the CDR3, the DNA is TGTGCCAGCACTCGGGGCGGGGGAGATAATGAGCAGTTCTTC. Complete variable domain (other parts from reference TRBV11-2 and TRBJ2-1): EAGVAQSPRYKIIEKRQSVAFWCNPISGHATLYWYQQILGQGPKLLIQFQNNGVVDDSQLPKDRFSAERLKGVDSTLKIQPAKLEDSAVYLCASTRGGGDNEQFFGPGTRLTVL.

The chain is built from TRBV4-1 and TRBJ1-1, with D perhaps TRBD1 (5 bases). V was trimmed by 2 bases and J by 3 bases, leaving 10 bases between them. The CDR3 runs 14 residues. Germline V gives CDR1 MGHRA, CDR2 YSYEKL. The CDR3 spells CASSQRRGDTEAFF. CDR3 DNA sequence: TGCGCCAGCAGCCAACGGCGGGGGGACACTGAAGCTTTCTTT.

This clonotype was seen ten or more times. This chain joins TRBV7-8 and TRBJ1-1, with 10 bases identical to TRBD1. CDR1 is SGHVS and CDR2 is FQNEAQ in the germline V gene. CDR3 size: 14 residues. The V segment lost 4 bases and the J segment 5 bases; nucleotides outside the gene matches: 4. Here the CDR3 reads CASSSTGGLTEAFF. CDR3 DNA sequence: TGTGCCAGCAGCTCGACAGGGGGCTTGACTGAAGCTTTCTTT.

Here the CDR3 reads CASSQATQGNTEAFF. The CDR3 bases are TGCGCCAGCAGCCAAGCTACACAGGGGAACACTGAAGCTTTCTTT. The chain joins TRBV4-1 to TRBJ1-1; the D gene is possibly TRBD1 (6 bases). The V gene's germline CDR1 is MGHRA and CDR2 YSYEKL. The CDR3 is 15 residues long. The V gene lost 1 base and the J gene lost 1 base, with 10 bases spanning the gap.

Note on this clonotype: A read error is possible here, since a much larger clone lies one base away. The rearrangement joins TRBV12-3 or TRBV12-4 to TRBJ1-2; D uncertain. V dropped 5 bases and J dropped 4 bases, with 8 bases sitting between them. The CDR3 sequence is 12 residues long. The CDR3 DNA sequence: TGTGCCAGCAGTCACGGACTCTATGGCTACACCTTC. Translation: CASSHGLYGYTF.

This clonotype showed up just a few times. The rearrangement uses TRBV29-1 and TRBJ2-1, with D hard to call. Germline V gene data show CDR1 as SQVTM and CDR2 as ANQGSEA. Trimming removed 4 bases at V and 0 bases at J, with 10 bases between. This CDR3 region has 14 residues. This CDR3 is CSVGVDPSYNEQFF. DNA for the CDR3: TGCAGCGTTGGAGTAGATCCCTCCTACAATGAGCAGTTCTTC.

The sample holds a few counts of this clonotype. The rearrangement uses TRBV24-1 and TRBJ2-3; the D gene is possibly TRBD2 (6 bases). V was cut by 3 bases and J by 6 bases, with 18 bases left in between. The CDR3 extends over 16 amino acids. Germline-derived CDR1 and CDR2 are KGHDR and SFDVKD. The CDR3: CATSDPGREVEDTQYF. The CDR3 DNA sequence: TGTGCCACCAGTGATCCCGGCAGGGAGGTTGAGGATACGCAGTATTTT.

The V and J genes are TRBV29-1 and TRBJ1-2, with D uncertain. Trimming left V 7 bases short and J 1 base short, with 19 bases between. CDR1 and CDR2 from the germline V gene are SQVTM and ANQGSEA. The CDR3 length is 15 residues. CDR3 protein: CSAYGPGLHNYGYTF. The CDR3 DNA is TGCAGCGCTTACGGGCCGGGGTTACATAACTATGGCTACACCTTC.

This clonotype came up a few times. This chain joins TRBV20-1 and TRBJ2-3, with 9 positions matching TRBD1. The V and J ends lost 6 bases and 1 base, in that order; junction bases with no gene match: 17. Germline CDR1 is DFQATT and CDR2 is SNEGSKA (reference sequence). The CDR3 runs to 18 residues. CDR3 in DNA: TGCAGTGCAGACACCGGGACAGGGAATCAAGAGGGCACAGATACGCAGTATTTT. It encodes CSADTGTGNQEGTDTQYF.

The gene calls are TRBV20-1 and TRBJ2-7; maybe TRBD2 (5 bases). The CDR3 consists of 13 residues. The germline V gene encodes CDR1 DFQATT and CDR2 SNEGSKA (reference sequence). Trimming removed 1 base at V and 0 bases at J, with 7 bases between. The CDR3: CSARATTSYEQYF. The DNA of the CDR3 is TGCAGTGCTAGAGCGACTACCTCCTACGAGCAGTACTTC.

In its sample, this clonotype was seen a few times. This chain connects TRBV7-9 to TRBJ2-5; D is perhaps TRBD2 (6 bases). The germline CDR1 and CDR2 sequences are SEHNR and FQNEAQ (reference sequence). This CDR3 has 14 residues. V lost 5 bases to trimming and J lost 2 bases, with 12 bases between them. Here the CDR3 reads CASSPAGFQETQYF. For the CDR3, the DNA is TGTGCCAGCAGCCCAGCGGGTTTTCAAGAGACCCAGTACTTC.

This clonotype was counted ten times or more. V is TRBV7-7 and J is TRBJ2-5; 9 bases fit TRBD1. Germline assignment: CDR1 SSHAT and CDR2 FNYEAQ (reference sequence). This CDR3 has 14 residues. V shed 5 bases and J 5 bases; nucleotides not matched to a gene: 6. Here the CDR3 reads CASSLTGTGETQYF. The CDR3 bases are TGTGCCAGCAGCCTCACCGGGACAGGGGAGACCCAGTACTTC.

This clonotype turned up a few times. The chain links TRBV5-1 to TRBJ2-3, with D perhaps TRBD1 or TRBD2 (5 bases each). CDR3 length: 17 amino acids. V shed 5 bases and J shed 3 bases, with 22 bases lying between them. CDR1 and CDR2 (germline): SGHRS, YFSETQ. The chain's CDR3 is CASSSTAGLGVTDTQYF. DNA for the CDR3: TGCGCCAGCAGTTCGACGGCGGGCCTAGGGGTAACAGATACGCAGTATTTT.

In its sample, this clonotype was seen many times. The chain uses TRBV7-9 and TRBJ1-3; no firm D call. Germline V gene sequence: CDR1 SEHNR, CDR2 FQNEAQ (reference sequence). Trimming shortened V by 10 bases and J by 5 bases, and 15 bases separated the two germline ends. This CDR3 is 13 amino acids long. The CDR3 is CAILQASRNTIYF. The CDR3 bases are TGTGCCATCCTCCAGGCTTCTAGAAACACCATATATTTT.

This clonotype has just a few counts. V gene TRBV15 combines with J gene TRBJ1-4, with TRBD1 as a possible D gene (5 bases). The germline V gene has CDR1 LNHNV and CDR2 YYDKDF (reference sequence). Trimming removed 2 bases from V and 3 bases from J, with 13 bases in between. CDR3 size: 16 residues. CDR3 sequence: CATSRSRDFANEKLFF. The CDR3 DNA reads TGTGCCACCAGCAGATCCCGGGACTTTGCTAATGAAAAACTGTTTTTT.

This clonotype was observed at least ten times. The V and J genes are TRBV6-2 or TRBV6-3 and TRBJ2-3; TRBD2 agrees at 8 bases. The CDR3 extends over 16 amino acids. V gave up 1 base and J gave up 1 base; unmatched junction bases: 4. CDR1 and CDR2 (germline): MNHEY, SVGEGT. The CDR3 sequence: CASSYYGGAGTDTQYF. CDR3 sequence (DNA): TGTGCCAGCAGTTACTACGGGGGGGCTGGCACAGATACGCAGTATTTT.

V gene TRBV5-6 combines with J gene TRBJ2-5, with D unclear. The CDR3 is 14 residues long. Germline CDR1 reads SGHDT; CDR2 reads YYEEEE. V gave up 1 base and J gave up 0 bases, with 7 bases separating them. For the CDR3, the DNA is TGTGCCAGCAGCTTGATAGCTTACCAAGAGACCCAGTACTTC. The encoded protein is CASSLIAYQETQYF.

The table lists this clonotype with many counts. This rearrangement joins TRBV7-2 to TRBJ2-7; 8 positions agree with TRBD1. Trimming removed 5 bases from V and 5 bases from J; junction bases left unmatched: 8. The CDR3 has 14 amino acids. CDR1 and CDR2 (germline): SGHTA, FQGNSA. As DNA, the CDR3 is TGTGCCAGCAGCCCCGGACAGGGTTGGAACGAGCAGTACTTC. Protein sequence: CASSPGQGWNEQYF.